Ten or more counts support the clone carrying this T cell receptor beta chain. The sample is drawn from a study of regulatory T cells in long-lasting Graves disease. As for time point: newly diagnosed GD, antithyroid drugs for less than 3 months. PBMC-derived RNA was used for the TCR library. V was pared by 5 bases and J by 6 bases, with 9 bases of the junction left unmatched. CDR1 is MDHEN, CDR2 SYDVKM, per germline. The CDR3 loop spans 14 amino acids. With iRepertoire HTBI primers and Arm-PCR of CDR3 regions, TCR beta libraries were built. In TCRdb, the multiplex PCR reads were re-called with MiXCR into one record per CDR3 protein. Among hundreds of thousands of distinct CDR3 sequences, more than 15% were seen once, and the ten largest hold roughly 40%.

The source material was peripheral blood mononuclear cells (PBMCs), sampled at new diagnosis, from a patient treated with antithyroid drugs. This sequence originates from a female donor with Graves disease. This chain links TRBV28 with TRBJ2-7, with 8 bases lining up with TRBD1. CDR3 sequence (DNA): TGTGCCAGCAGTGGCCGGGACAGGCCAACCGAGCAGTACTTC. It codes for CASSGRDRPTEQYF.